A selection of T cell receptor beta chains follows, all from one sample in a study of cytomegalovirus exposure and HLA in healthy donors. Sequencing was performed with immunoSEQ multiplex PCR; in TCRdb, only in-frame clones are kept and a portion is missing. The sample shows some 190,000 clones, more than 75% of them seen only once. The sequencing input was PBMCs. The receptors here all came from a woman in her 30s in good health and CMV-seropositive. Each CDR3 is given with its conserved first and last residue. D genes are given only for firm matches. The size entry is marked missing in some rows and otherwise reads once, few, many or a size class.

D gene,J gene,V gene,clone size,CDR3 protein,CDR3 DNA
NA,TRBJ2-7,TRBV10-1,NA,CASSDNRTLTAYEQYF,TGCGCCAGCAGTGATAACCGGACATTAACGGCCTACGAGCAGTACTTC
NA,TRBJ2-1,TRBV14,NA,CASSQSRVRSSYNEQFF,TGTGCCAGCAGCCAAAGTCGGGTTCGGAGCTCCTACAATGAGCAGTTCTTC
TRBD2,TRBJ2-5,TRBV7-9,NA,CASSSSGTDQETQYF,TGTGCCAGCAGTTCTAGCGGGACGGATCAAGAGACCCAGTACTTC
NA,TRBJ2-2,TRBV21-1,NA,CASSVRDRLSNTGELFF,TGTGCCAGCAGCGTTCGGGACAGACTTTCGAACACCGGGGAGCTGTTTTTT
NA,TRBJ2-7,TRBV5-6,NA,CASSFGTFYEQYF,TGTGCCAGCAGCTTCGGGACATTCTACGAGCAGTACTTC
NA,TRBJ1-1,TRBV9,NA,CASSVIGDLNTEAFF,TGTGCCAGCAGCGTTATAGGAGACCTGAACACTGAAGCTTTCTTT
TRBD1,TRBJ1-6,TRBV19,NA,CASRVQGIGSPLHF,TGTGCCAGTAGGGTACAGGGGATTGGGTCACCCCTCCACTTT
TRBD2,TRBJ2-7,TRBV5-1,NA,CASSSLSGGPYEQYF,TGCGCCAGCAGCTCCCTCAGCGGGGGCCCCTACGAGCAGTACTTC
TRBD2,TRBJ2-5,TRBV14,NA,CASSQDAGGRETQYF,TGTGCCAGCAGCCAAGACGCGGGGGGGCGGGAGACCCAGTACTTC
TRBD2,TRBJ2-7,TRBV28,once,CASSLSSGRYEQYF,TGTGCCAGCAGTTTGAGTAGCGGGAGATACGAGCAGTACTTC
TRBD2,TRBJ2-2,TRBV7-2,NA,CASSLEALAGRAGELFF,TGTGCCAGCAGCTTAGAGGCACTAGCGGGGCGGGCCGGGGAGCTGTTTTTT
TRBD1,TRBJ1-1,TRBV30,few,CAWSPLDRENTEAFF,TGTGCCTGGAGTCCCCTCGACAGGGAGAACACTGAAGCTTTCTTT
TRBD2,TRBJ2-3,TRBV7-2,NA,CASSLLAGETDTQYF,TGTGCCAGCAGCTTACTAGCGGGAGAAACAGATACGCAGTATTTT